Below, 27 T cell receptor beta chains from the same sample are listed, as sequenced in a study of CXCR3 chemokines and chemotherapy response in bladder cancer. Each CDR3 protein gets one entry after TCRdb re-called the PCR reads with MiXCR. The table lists about 5,000 distinct CDR3 sequences, 13% to 15% of them singletons. This sample was taken from a patient whose treatment included neoadjuvant chemotherapy. The receptors derive from a human donor with bladder cancer that responded to neoadjuvant chemotherapy.

This chain's CDR3 is CASSEAGGEGQAETQYF. The CDR3 nucleotides read TGTGCCAGCAGTGAAGCGGGAGGAGAGGGGCAAGCGGAGACCCAGTACTTC. V and J are TRBV6-1 and TRBJ2-5; possible D gene TRBD2, 6 bases. The CDR3 runs 17 residues. The germline V and J ends were trimmed by 0 bases and 5 bases, with 19 bases remaining between them. Germline lookup yields CDR1 MNHNS and CDR2 SASEGT.

Sample share makes this clonotype medium-sized. The chain combines TRBV30 with TRBJ2-3; TRBD1 agrees at 8 bases. Germline loops: CDR1 GTSNPN, CDR2 SVGIG (reference sequence). The CDR3 is 14 residues long. The V and J ends lost 4 bases and 5 bases, in that order; junction bases with no gene match: 8. Written as DNA, the CDR3 is TGTGCCTGGAATTTCAGGGGGCAAGGAGATACGCAGTATTTT. This encodes CAWNFRGQGDTQYF.

Sample share makes this clonotype medium-sized. V usage is TRBV19 and J usage is TRBJ2-1, with 14 bases aligning to TRBD2. The CDR3 spans 16 residues. Germline CDR1 reads LNHDA; CDR2 reads SQIVND (reference sequence). V trimming: 6 bases; J trimming: 6 bases; junction bases outside the gene matches: 7. CDR3 DNA: TGTGCCAGTAGGGGGACTAGCGGGAGACTACTCAATGAGCAGTTCTTC. Translated, it gives CASRGTSGRLLNEQFF.

This clonotype is medium-sized by share. This chain's CDR3 is CASRLQAFEQFF. In nucleotides, the CDR3 is TGTGCCAGCAGGCTACAGGCCTTTGAGCAGTTCTTC. This rearrangement joins TRBV6-2 or TRBV6-3 to TRBJ2-1; D might be TRBD1 (5 bases). The germline V gene has CDR1 MNHEY and CDR2 SVGEGT. The CDR3 runs 12 residues. V lost 6 bases to trimming and J lost 9 bases, with 12 bases between them.

The chain combines TRBV27 with TRBJ2-6; D tentatively fits TRBD1 or TRBD2 (7 bases each). Trimming cost V 8 bases and J 4 bases, with 21 bases left between them. CDR3 length: 17 residues. Germline CDR1 reads MNHEY; CDR2 reads SMNVEV (reference sequence). The CDR3 loop reads CASAPYRGGSGANVLTF. The CDR3 DNA is TGTGCCAGCGCCCCGTACAGGGGAGGGTCGGGGGCCAACGTCCTGACTTTC.

A note on this clonotype: A far bigger clonotype differs at one base, so this is likely a read error. The V and J genes are TRBV6-1 and TRBJ1-1; D remains ambiguous. Trimming left V 11 bases short and J 6 bases short, with 22 bases between. The germline V gene encodes CDR1 MNHNS and CDR2 SASEGT. This CDR3 is built from 14 residues. This CDR3 is CARTGEREGPEAFF. Written as DNA, the CDR3 is TGTGCCCGCACGGGAGAGAGGGAGGGCCCTGAAGCTTTCTTT.

By sample fraction, this clonotype is medium-sized. The chain recombines TRBV6-6 with TRBJ1-3; 7 bases line up with TRBD1. Germline V gene data show CDR1 as MNHNY and CDR2 as SVGAGI (reference sequence). CDR3 length equals 14 residues. The junction had 4 bases not matched to a gene; V was cut back by 8 bases and J by 0 bases. The CDR3 reads CASEGTASGNTIYF. The CDR3 region has the DNA TGTGCCAGCGAAGGGACAGCCTCTGGAAACACCATATATTTT.

This clonotype came up many times. This chain joins TRBV19 and TRBJ2-7; 8 nucleotides line up with TRBD1. The CDR3 totals 14 residues. Looked up from germline, CDR1 is LNHDA and CDR2 is SQIVND (reference sequence). Trimming at V came to 1 base and at J to 7 bases, leaving 6 bases not matched to a gene. The CDR3 reads CASSIGPTGGEQYF. CDR3 nucleotides: TGTGCCAGTAGTATAGGCCCAACAGGGGGTGAGCAGTACTTC.

This clonotype appeared many times. This chain links TRBV19 with TRBJ1-6; the D gene is possibly TRBD1 (5 bases). Trimming removed 3 bases from V and 7 bases from J, with 7 bases in between. The CDR3 covers 13 residues. The V gene's germline CDR1 is LNHDA and CDR2 SQIVND (reference sequence). The CDR3 loop reads CASSIDRNSPLHF. The CDR3 DNA reads TGTGCCAGTAGTATCGACAGAAATTCACCCCTCCACTTT.

In its sample, this clonotype is medium-sized. The chain recombines TRBV6-2 or TRBV6-3 with TRBJ2-1; 9 positions agree with TRBD2. Trimming removed 7 bases from V and 4 bases from J; junction bases left unmatched: 8. This CDR3 spans 15 amino acids. Germline-derived CDR1 and CDR2 are MNHEY and SVGEGT. The CDR3 coding sequence is TGTGCCAGCACAGGGGGGCTAGCGGGGTACAATGAGCAGTTCTTC. Amino acid sequence: CASTGGLAGYNEQFF.

This clonotype was found many times. The rearrangement links TRBV19 to TRBJ1-2, with D possibly TRBD1 on 5 matching bases. Germline CDR1 LNHDA, CDR2 SQIVND (reference sequence). The CDR3 contains 14 residues. V was cut by 7 bases and J by 2 bases, with 14 bases left in between. The CDR3 DNA is TGTGCCAGTATAGACCCCCACAGGAACTATGGCTACACCTTC. Residues: CASIDPHRNYGYTF.

The chain couples TRBV11-2 to TRBJ2-2; 7 bases map to TRBD1. The germline CDR1 and CDR2 sequences are SGHAT and FQNNGV. V lost 6 bases, J lost 11 bases, and 18 bases stayed unmatched. CDR3 length: 16 amino acids. CDR3 nucleotides: TGTGCCAGCAGAAAAGACTTGGGACAGCAAAGAGATGAGCTGTTTTTT. Translating gives CASRKDLGQQRDELFF.

Comment on this clonotype: One base separates it from a far larger clone, so it is likely a read error. The chain employs TRBV10-3 and TRBJ1-1; D is undetermined. The germline V and J ends were trimmed by 5 bases and 8 bases, with 9 bases remaining between them. CDR1 and CDR2 from the germline V gene are ENHRY and SYGVKD. The CDR3 has 11 residues. The CDR3 sequence is CAISYKAEAFF. CDR3 nucleotides: TGTGCCATCAGTTACAAGGCCGAAGCTTTCTTT.

In its sample, this clonotype is medium-sized (0.01 to 0.1%). The chain uses TRBV6-1 and TRBJ1-2, with no clear D. V lost 7 bases and J 2 bases, leaving 8 bases between the germline ends. Germline values: CDR1 MNHNS, CDR2 SASEGT. This CDR3 contains 12 residues. The CDR3 protein is CASTAINYGYTF. As DNA, the CDR3 is TGTGCCAGCACAGCAATAAACTATGGCTACACCTTC.

As concerns this clonotype: A single base is all that separates this from a far larger clone, so a read error is likely. The rearrangement uses TRBV6-2 or TRBV6-3 and TRBJ2-5; 14 bases fit TRBD2. CDR1 and CDR2 (germline): MNHEY, SVGEGT. The V gene end was trimmed by 6 bases and the J gene end by 5 bases; junction bases not matched to a gene: 14. The CDR3 has 18 amino acids. The CDR3 nucleotides read TGTGCCAGCAGAGGACTAGCGGGAGGAGAGGTGCAAGCGGAGACCCAGTACTTC. Translating gives CASRGLAGGEVQAETQYF.

This clonotype ranks as medium-sized. The chain links TRBV6-2 or TRBV6-3 to TRBJ2-3, with 9 bases identical to TRBD2. The germline gives CDR1 MNHEY, CDR2 SVGEGT. The CDR3 runs to 19 residues. V lost 0 bases and J lost 4; bases outside the gene matches: 14. CDR3 protein: CASSYSPGSGSSSADTQYF. CDR3 coding DNA: TGTGCCAGCAGTTACTCCCCCGGTAGCGGGAGCAGTAGTGCAGATACGCAGTATTTT.

By sample share, this clonotype is large. V gene TRBV6-1 combines with J gene TRBJ2-2; TRBD2 matches at 13 bases. Germline CDR1 and CDR2: MNHNS and SASEGT. The V and J ends lost 6 bases and 8 bases, in that order; junction bases with no gene match: 6. CDR3 size: 15 residues. CDR3 nucleotide sequence: TGTGCCAGCAGCCCCGGGACTAGCGGGAATGGGGAGCTGTTTTTT. Encoded protein: CASSPGTSGNGELFF.

In its sample, this clonotype is medium-sized (0.01 to 0.1%). The rearrangement joins TRBV7-9 to TRBJ1-6; D is possibly TRBD1 (6 bases). The CDR3 is 16 amino acids. V was pared by 4 bases and J by 6 bases, with 16 bases between. CDR1 SEHNR and CDR2 FQNEAQ come from the germline V gene (reference sequence). The CDR3 sequence: CASSSDRKALNSPLHF. CDR3 nucleotide sequence: TGTGCCAGCAGCTCAGACAGGAAAGCTCTTAATTCACCCCTCCACTTT.

This clonotype was seen repeatedly, ten times or more. The gene calls are TRBV18 and TRBJ1-1; the D gene is possibly TRBD1 (5 bases). In germline, CDR1 is KGHSH, CDR2 LQKENI. Deletions cut 5 bases from V and 6 bases from J, with 10 bases between. The CDR3 runs to 12 residues. The CDR3 DNA follows: TGTGCCAGCTCAACGGGGGGGGCTGAAGCTTTCTTT. Protein sequence: CASSTGGAEAFF.

This clonotype is medium-sized (0.01 to 0.1%) by share. In nucleotides, the CDR3 is TGTGCCTTTGACAGAGCCACTGAAGCTTTCTTT. Translated: CAFDRATEAFF. The chain is built from TRBV30 and TRBJ1-1, with D possibly being TRBD1 (5 bases). Trimming left V 7 bases short and J 4 bases short, with 10 bases between. This CDR3 region has 11 residues. CDR1 GTSNPN and CDR2 SVGIG come from the germline V gene (reference sequence).

In its sample, this clonotype is medium-sized. The rearrangement links TRBV13 to TRBJ2-1; perhaps D is TRBD1 or TRBD2 (5 bases each). V gave up 6 bases and J gave up 5 bases, with 17 bases separating them. Germline V gene data show CDR1 as PRHDT and CDR2 as FYEKMQ (reference sequence). The CDR3 has 15 residues. The chain's CDR3 is CASRSWGEGHNEQFF. The CDR3 DNA reads as TGTGCCAGCAGGTCTTGGGGTGAGGGACACAATGAGCAGTTCTTC. The whole variable domain, remainder taken from reference TRBV13 and TRBJ2-1, is AAGVIQSPRHLIKEKRETATLKCYPIPRHDTVYWYQQGPGQDPQFLISFYEKMQSDKGSIPDRFSAQQFSDYHSELNMSSLELGDSALYFCASRSWGEGHNEQFFGPGTRLTVL.

This clonotype is labeled as medium-sized. The V gene is TRBV7-2, the J gene TRBJ2-3, with D possibly being TRBD2 (6 bases). Germline CDR1 and CDR2: SGHTA and FQGNSA. The V and J ends lost 0 bases and 0 bases respectively, with 10 bases between them. The CDR3 is 16 amino acids. CDR3: CASSLASGLSTDTQYF. In DNA form, the CDR3 reads TGTGCCAGCAGCTTAGCTAGCGGCCTTAGCACAGATACGCAGTATTTT.

This clonotype was counted many times. The V gene is TRBV11-1, the J gene TRBJ2-3; unclear D gene. The CDR3 sequence is 14 residues long. Germline V gene lookup returns CDR1 SGHAT and CDR2 FQDESV (reference sequence). Trimming removed 5 bases from V and 5 bases from J, with 14 bases in between. DNA of the CDR3: TGTGCCAGCAGCCCCCCTGGCGCGGAAGATACGCAGTATTTT. Protein sequence: CASSPPGAEDTQYF.

By sample share, this clonotype is medium-sized (0.01 to 0.1%). The rearrangement joins TRBV6-1 to TRBJ1-5; D gene unclear. From germline, CDR1 is MNHNS and CDR2 SASEGT. CDR3 length: 12 residues. V was clipped by 7 bases and J by 1 base, with 5 bases between them. CDR3 DNA sequence: TGTGCCAGCACTTTAAGCAATCAGCCCCAGCATTTT. It specifies CASTLSNQPQHF.

This clonotype occurred many times. The V call is TRBV7-2, the J call TRBJ1-2; weak D call: TRBD1 (6 bases). The CDR3 covers 12 residues. Germline-derived CDR1 and CDR2 are SGHTA and FQGNSA. Trimming cost V 5 bases and J 11 bases, with 15 bases left between them. The CDR3: CASSLRQAGYTF. The CDR3 DNA reads as TGTGCCAGCAGCCTCCGACAGGCCGGTTACACCTTC.

In this sample, this clonotype turned up a few times. The chain recombines TRBV7-9 with TRBJ1-2; 8 nucleotides agree with TRBD1. The CDR3 loop spans 18 amino acids. Germline loops: CDR1 SEHNR, CDR2 FQNEAQ (reference sequence). Trimming removed 4 bases from V and 7 bases from J; junction bases left unmatched: 20. The DNA of the CDR3 is TGTGCCAGCAGCTCCGCCGGACAGGGTTCCGGCCTCAGTTCTGGCTACACCTTC. Its protein product is CASSSAGQGSGLSSGYTF.

This clonotype was detected ten times or more. V gene TRBV5-5 combines with J gene TRBJ1-5; the D gene is possibly TRBD1 (5 bases). The CDR3 totals 13 residues. Trimming pared 3 bases from V and 8 bases from J, leaving 12 bases between. Germline CDR1 reads SGHKS; CDR2 reads YYEKEE (reference sequence). The CDR3 DNA reads as TGTGCCAGCAGCTGGTGGGAAGGGGAGCCCCAGCATTTT. This sequence encodes CASSWWEGEPQHF.